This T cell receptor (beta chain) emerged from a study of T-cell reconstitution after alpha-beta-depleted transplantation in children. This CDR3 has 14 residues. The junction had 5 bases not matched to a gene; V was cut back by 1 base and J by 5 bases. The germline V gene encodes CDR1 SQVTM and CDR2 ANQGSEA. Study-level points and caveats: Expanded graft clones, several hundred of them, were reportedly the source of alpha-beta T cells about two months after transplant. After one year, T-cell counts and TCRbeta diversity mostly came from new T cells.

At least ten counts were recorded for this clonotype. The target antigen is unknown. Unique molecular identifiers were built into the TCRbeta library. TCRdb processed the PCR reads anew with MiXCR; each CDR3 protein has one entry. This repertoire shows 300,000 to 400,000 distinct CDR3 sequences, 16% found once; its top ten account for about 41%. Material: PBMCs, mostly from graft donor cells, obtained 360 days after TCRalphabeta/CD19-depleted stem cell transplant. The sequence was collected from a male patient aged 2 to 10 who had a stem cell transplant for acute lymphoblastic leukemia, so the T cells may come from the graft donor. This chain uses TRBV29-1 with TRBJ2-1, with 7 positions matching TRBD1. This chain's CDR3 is CSVEGGQVHNEQFF. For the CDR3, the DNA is TGCAGCGTTGAAGGAGGACAGGTCCACAATGAGCAGTTCTTC.